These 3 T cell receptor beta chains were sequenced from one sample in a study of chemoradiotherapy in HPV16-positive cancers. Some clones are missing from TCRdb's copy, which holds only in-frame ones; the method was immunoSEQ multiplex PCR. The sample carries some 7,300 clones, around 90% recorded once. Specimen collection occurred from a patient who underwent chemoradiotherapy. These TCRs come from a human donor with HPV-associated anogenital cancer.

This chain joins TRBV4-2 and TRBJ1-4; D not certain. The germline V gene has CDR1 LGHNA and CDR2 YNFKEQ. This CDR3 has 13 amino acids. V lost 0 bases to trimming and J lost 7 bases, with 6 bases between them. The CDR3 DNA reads TGTGCCAGCAGCCAAGAAGTTCGTGAAAAACTGTTTTTT. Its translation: CASSQEVREKLFF.

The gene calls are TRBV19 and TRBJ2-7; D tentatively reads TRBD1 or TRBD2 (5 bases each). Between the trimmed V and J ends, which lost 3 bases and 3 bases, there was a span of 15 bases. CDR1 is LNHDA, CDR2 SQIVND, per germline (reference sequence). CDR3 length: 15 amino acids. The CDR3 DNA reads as TGTGCCAGTAGTATCACACGGGGCCCCTTCTACGAGCAGTACTTC. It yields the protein CASSITRGPFYEQYF.

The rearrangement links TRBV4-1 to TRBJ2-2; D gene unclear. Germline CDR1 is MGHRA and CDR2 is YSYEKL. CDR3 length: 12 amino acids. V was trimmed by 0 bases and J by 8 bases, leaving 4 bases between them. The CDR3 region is CASSQESGELFF. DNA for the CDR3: TGCGCCAGCAGCCAAGAGTCGGGGGAGCTGTTTTTT.